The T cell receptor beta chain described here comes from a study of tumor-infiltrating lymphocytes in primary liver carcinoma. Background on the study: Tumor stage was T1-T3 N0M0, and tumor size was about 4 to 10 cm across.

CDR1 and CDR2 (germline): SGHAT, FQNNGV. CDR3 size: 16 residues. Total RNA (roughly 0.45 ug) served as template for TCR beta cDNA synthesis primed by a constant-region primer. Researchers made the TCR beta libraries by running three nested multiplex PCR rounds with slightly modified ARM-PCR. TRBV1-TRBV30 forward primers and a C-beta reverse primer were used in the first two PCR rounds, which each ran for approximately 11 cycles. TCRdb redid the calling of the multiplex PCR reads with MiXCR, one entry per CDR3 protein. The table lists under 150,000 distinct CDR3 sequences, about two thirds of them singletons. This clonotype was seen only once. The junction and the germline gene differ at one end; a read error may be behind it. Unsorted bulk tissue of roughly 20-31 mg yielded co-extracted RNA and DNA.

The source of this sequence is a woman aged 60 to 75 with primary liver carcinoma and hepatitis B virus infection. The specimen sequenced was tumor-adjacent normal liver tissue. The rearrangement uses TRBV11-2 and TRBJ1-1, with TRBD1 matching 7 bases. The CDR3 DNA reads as TGTGACAGCAGCTCCTTAACAGGGGATTGGAACACTGAAGCTGCCTTT. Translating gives CDSSSLTGDWNTEAAF.